This is a list of T cell receptor beta chains from one sample in a study of control samples from healthy donors and cancer patients. Produced via immunoSEQ multiplex PCR; TCRdb's table is partial and in-frame only. The data show roughly 64,000 clones, 90% seen once. Sequenced: PBMCs. The origin of the receptors is a woman aged 45-59 years with colorectal cancer. CDR3s include the opening cysteine and the closing phenylalanine or tryptophan. A D gene is named only where the DNA matches it firmly. Expanded clones get a size class; other rows say once, few or many, or leave the size out.

J gene: TRBJ1-1
clone size: -
V gene: TRBV2
CDR3 length: 14
D gene: -
CDR3 protein: CASSVGGGNTEAFF
CDR3 DNA: TGTGCCAGCAGTGTAGGGGGGGGCAACACTGAAGCTTTCTTT

J gene: TRBJ2-7
clone size: -
V gene: TRBV11-1
CDR3 length: 16
D gene: -
CDR3 protein: CASSLEAGRGSYEQYF
CDR3 DNA: TGTGCCAGCAGCTTAGAGGCCGGCAGGGGCTCCTACGAGCAGTACTTC

J gene: TRBJ2-1
clone size: -
V gene: TRBV7-6
CDR3 length: 14
D gene: -
CDR3 protein: CASSPKEFDNEQFF
CDR3 DNA: TGTGCCAGCAGCCCTAAGGAGTTCGACAATGAGCAGTTCTTC

J gene: TRBJ2-2
clone size: once
V gene: TRBV19
CDR3 length: 15
D gene: TRBD2
CDR3 protein: CASSSPGLHTGELFF
CDR3 DNA: TGTGCCAGTAGTAGCCCGGGACTACACACCGGGGAGCTGTTTTTT

J gene: TRBJ2-1
clone size: -
V gene: TRBV6-1
CDR3 length: 16
D gene: -
CDR3 protein: CASSEDPRGSYNEQFF
CDR3 DNA: TGTGCCAGCAGTGAAGATCCGCGAGGCTCCTACAATGAGCAGTTCTTC

J gene: TRBJ2-3
clone size: -
V gene: TRBV28
CDR3 length: 18
D gene: -
CDR3 protein: CASSFNRVLDGSGDTQYF
CDR3 DNA: TGTGCCAGCAGTTTTAATAGGGTCCTCGACGGGTCCGGGGATACGCAGTATTTT

J gene: TRBJ1-4
clone size: once
V gene: TRBV18
CDR3 length: 13
D gene: -
CDR3 protein: CASSPPDGEKLFF
CDR3 DNA: TGTGCCAGCTCACCACCGGACGGAGAAAAACTGTTTTTT

J gene: TRBJ2-7
clone size: -
V gene: TRBV2
CDR3 length: 11
D gene: -
CDR3 protein: CASSPDYEQYF
CDR3 DNA: TGTGCCAGCAGTCCTGACTACGAGCAGTACTTC

J gene: TRBJ1-1
clone size: few
V gene: TRBV5-5
CDR3 length: 14
D gene: -
CDR3 protein: CASRPAGGGTEAFF
CDR3 DNA: TGTGCCAGCAGACCGGCAGGAGGAGGCACTGAAGCTTTCTTT

J gene: TRBJ2-1
clone size: -
V gene: TRBV28
CDR3 length: 12
D gene: -
CDR3 protein: CASRSSYNEQFF
CDR3 DNA: TGTGCCAGCAGGTCTTCCTACAATGAGCAGTTCTTC

J gene: TRBJ2-1
clone size: -
V gene: TRBV19
CDR3 length: 17
D gene: TRBD1
CDR3 protein: CASSPSGGDVLDYEQFF
CDR3 DNA: TGTGCCAGTAGCCCTTCAGGGGGCGATGTATTAGACTATGAGCAGTTCTTC

J gene: TRBJ2-7
clone size: -
V gene: TRBV29-1
CDR3 length: 12
D gene: TRBD1
CDR3 protein: CSVEQGAGEQYF
CDR3 DNA: TGCAGCGTTGAACAGGGGGCCGGCGAGCAGTACTTC

J gene: TRBJ2-1
clone size: -
V gene: TRBV6-1
CDR3 length: 17
D gene: -
CDR3 protein: CASSESFLGAVGDEQFF
CDR3 DNA: TGTGCCAGCAGTGAGAGTTTTTTAGGGGCCGTGGGGGATGAGCAGTTCTTC

J gene: TRBJ2-2
clone size: -
V gene: TRBV3-1/TRBV3-2
CDR3 length: 15
D gene: -
CDR3 protein: CASSARGFNGGELFF
CDR3 DNA: TGTGCCAGCAGCGCCAGGGGATTTAATGGCGGGGAGCTGTTTTTT

J gene: TRBJ1-2
clone size: once
V gene: TRBV13
CDR3 length: 15
D gene: -
CDR3 protein: CASSLGRWGEESYTF
CDR3 DNA: TGTGCCAGCAGCTTAGGCCGTTGGGGGGAGGAGAGCTACACCTTC

J gene: TRBJ2-1
clone size: -
V gene: TRBV18
CDR3 length: 13
D gene: TRBD1
CDR3 protein: CASSPGTGDEQFF
CDR3 DNA: TGTGCCAGCTCGCCAGGGACAGGGGATGAGCAGTTCTTC

J gene: TRBJ2-2
clone size: -
V gene: TRBV5-1
CDR3 length: 14
D gene: -
CDR3 protein: CASSLRGGIGELFF
CDR3 DNA: TGCGCCAGCAGCCTCAGGGGCGGGATCGGGGAGCTGTTTTTT

J gene: TRBJ1-2
clone size: -
V gene: TRBV4-2
CDR3 length: 15
D gene: TRBD1
CDR3 protein: CASSQVGTGDYGYTF
CDR3 DNA: TGTGCCAGCAGCCAAGTGGGTACAGGGGACTATGGCTACACCTTC

J gene: TRBJ2-5
clone size: -
V gene: TRBV19
CDR3 length: 13
D gene: -
CDR3 protein: CASGGRIGETQYF
CDR3 DNA: TGTGCCAGCGGGGGACGGATCGGAGAGACCCAGTACTTC

J gene: TRBJ1-5
clone size: -
V gene: TRBV18
CDR3 length: 15
D gene: -
CDR3 protein: CASSPHRDGNQPQHF
CDR3 DNA: TGTGCCAGCTCACCTCACAGGGATGGCAATCAGCCCCAGCATTTT

J gene: TRBJ2-7
clone size: -
V gene: TRBV24-1
CDR3 length: 12
D gene: -
CDR3 protein: CATTGQTHEQYF
CDR3 DNA: TGTGCCACCACCGGACAGACCCACGAGCAGTACTTC

J gene: TRBJ1-4
clone size: -
V gene: TRBV6-5
CDR3 length: 15
D gene: -
CDR3 protein: CASSYGASTNEKLFF
CDR3 DNA: TGTGCCAGCAGTTACGGGGCGTCGACTAATGAAAAACTGTTTTTT

J gene: TRBJ1-5
clone size: -
V gene: TRBV29-1
CDR3 length: 13
D gene: TRBD1
CDR3 protein: CSVGQGGHQPQHF
CDR3 DNA: TGCAGCGTCGGACAGGGAGGGCATCAGCCCCAGCATTTT

J gene: TRBJ1-1
clone size: -
V gene: TRBV5-1
CDR3 length: 15
D gene: -
CDR3 protein: CASSLEWGGDTEAFF
CDR3 DNA: TGCGCCAGCAGCTTGGAGTGGGGAGGGGACACTGAAGCTTTCTTT

J gene: TRBJ2-5
clone size: -
V gene: TRBV28
CDR3 length: 18
D gene: -
CDR3 protein: CASTLAGNDRKGGETQYF
CDR3 DNA: TGTGCCAGCACTCTAGCCGGAAACGACAGGAAGGGCGGAGAGACCCAGTACTTC

J gene: TRBJ1-5
clone size: -
V gene: TRBV15
CDR3 length: 15
D gene: TRBD1
CDR3 protein: CATSQGARDHQPQHF
CDR3 DNA: TGTGCCACCAGTCAGGGGGCTCGGGATCATCAGCCCCAGCATTTT

J gene: TRBJ1-1
clone size: -
V gene: TRBV5-4
CDR3 length: 16
D gene: TRBD1
CDR3 protein: CASSLPGTGRTTEAFF
CDR3 DNA: TGTGCCAGCAGCTTGCCCGGGACAGGGAGGACCACTGAAGCTTTCTTT

J gene: TRBJ2-7
clone size: few
V gene: TRBV5-1
CDR3 length: 16
D gene: -
CDR3 protein: CASSPRGRLNTYEQYF
CDR3 DNA: TGCGCCAGCAGCCCACGGGGTAGGTTGAACACCTACGAGCAGTACTTC

J gene: TRBJ1-4
clone size: few
V gene: TRBV2
CDR3 length: 15
D gene: TRBD1
CDR3 protein: CASSEGGTGNEKLFF
CDR3 DNA: TGTGCCAGCAGTGAAGGAGGGACAGGGAATGAAAAACTGTTTTTT

J gene: TRBJ2-7
clone size: -
V gene: TRBV18
CDR3 length: 15
D gene: TRBD1
CDR3 protein: CASSRGTGDRYEQYF
CDR3 DNA: TGTGCCAGCTCACGAGGGACAGGGGACCGCTACGAGCAGTACTTC

J gene: TRBJ2-7
clone size: -
V gene: TRBV2
CDR3 length: 14
D gene: -
CDR3 protein: CASSDRTRAYEQYF
CDR3 DNA: TGTGCCAGCAGTGACAGGACACGGGCCTACGAGCAGTACTTC

J gene: TRBJ2-5
clone size: -
V gene: TRBV13
CDR3 length: 15
D gene: TRBD2
CDR3 protein: CASRGGSWGLETQYF
CDR3 DNA: TGTGCCAGCAGGGGAGGGAGTTGGGGTTTAGAGACCCAGTACTTC

J gene: TRBJ2-5
clone size: -
V gene: TRBV10-3
CDR3 length: 17
D gene: -
CDR3 protein: CAISESHSGLLQETQYF
CDR3 DNA: TGTGCCATCAGTGAGTCCCACAGCGGACTCCTACAAGAGACCCAGTACTTC

J gene: TRBJ1-3
clone size: few
V gene: TRBV6-6
CDR3 length: 12
D gene: -
CDR3 protein: CASRGYGNTIYF
CDR3 DNA: TGTGCCAGCAGGGGGTACGGAAACACCATATATTTT

J gene: TRBJ2-1
clone size: -
V gene: TRBV3-1/TRBV3-2
CDR3 length: 15
D gene: -
CDR3 protein: CASSRGTDSYNEQFF
CDR3 DNA: TGTGCCAGCAGCCGGGGAACAGACTCCTACAATGAGCAGTTCTTC

J gene: TRBJ2-7
clone size: -
V gene: TRBV11-1
CDR3 length: 12
D gene: TRBD1
CDR3 protein: CASGRGRYEQYF
CDR3 DNA: TGTGCCAGCGGCAGGGGGCGATACGAGCAGTACTTC

J gene: TRBJ2-1
clone size: -
V gene: TRBV12-3/TRBV12-4
CDR3 length: 11
D gene: -
CDR3 protein: CASTSWNEQFF
CDR3 DNA: TGTGCCAGCACGTCGTGGAATGAGCAGTTCTTC

J gene: TRBJ2-3
clone size: -
V gene: TRBV5-1
CDR3 length: 13
D gene: -
CDR3 protein: CASSLDATDTQYF
CDR3 DNA: TGCGCCAGCAGCTTGGACGCAACAGATACGCAGTATTTT

J gene: TRBJ1-2
clone size: -
V gene: TRBV6-1
CDR3 length: 14
D gene: -
CDR3 protein: CASSERLGSRGYTF
CDR3 DNA: TGTGCCAGCAGTGAAAGGTTGGGTAGCCGTGGCTACACCTTC

J gene: TRBJ1-5
clone size: -
V gene: TRBV5-1
CDR3 length: 13
D gene: -
CDR3 protein: CASSLDQNQPQHF
CDR3 DNA: TGCGCCAGCAGCTTGGACCAGAATCAGCCCCAGCATTTT

J gene: TRBJ1-1
clone size: -
V gene: TRBV6-5
CDR3 length: 13
D gene: -
CDR3 protein: CASRRTRNTEAFF
CDR3 DNA: TGTGCCAGCAGACGAACCCGGAACACTGAAGCTTTCTTT

J gene: TRBJ2-3
clone size: -
V gene: TRBV7-9
CDR3 length: 15
D gene: -
CDR3 protein: CASSLGGPSTDTQYF
CDR3 DNA: TGTGCCAGCAGCTTAGGTGGACCTAGCACAGATACGCAGTATTTT